One sample yielded the 7 T cell receptor beta chains listed below, sequenced in a study of blood T cell repertoires in COVID-19. The method was immunoSEQ multiplex PCR; TCRdb's version includes in-frame clones alone and lacks a portion of them. The sample has 200,000 or so clones, around four fifths seen once. The material sequenced was peripheral blood. These receptors all come from a woman aged 55 to 70 who had recovered from COVID-19.

This sequence joins TRBV2 and TRBJ2-5, with D unclear. Trimming pared 6 bases from V and 4 bases from J, leaving 9 bases between. The CDR3 covers 12 residues. Germline loops: CDR1 SNHLY, CDR2 FYNNEI. CDR3 nucleotides: TGTGCCAGCAGGACACTGCTAGAGACCCAGTACTTC. Its translation: CASRTLLETQYF.

The rearrangement uses TRBV30 and TRBJ1-3, with 8 positions matching TRBD1. CDR1 GTSNPN and CDR2 SVGIG come from the germline V gene (reference sequence). This CDR3 is built from 16 residues. V shed 2 bases and J 1 base; nucleotides not matched to a gene: 7. The CDR3 sequence is CAWSQGAGWSGNTIYF. The CDR3 DNA sequence: TGTGCCTGGAGTCAGGGGGCAGGGTGGTCTGGAAACACCATATATTTT.

The rearrangement uses TRBV4-1 and TRBJ1-1; 9 nucleotides line up with TRBD1. V was pared by 0 bases and J by 10 bases, with 6 bases of the junction left unmatched. This CDR3 has 14 amino acids. The germline CDR1 and CDR2 sequences are MGHRA and YSYEKL. DNA of the CDR3: TGCGCCAGCAGCCAAGATAACAGGGGGCATGGAGCTTTCTTT. This codes for CASSQDNRGHGAFF.

This clone was counted once. V gene TRBV19 combines with J gene TRBJ2-3, with a tentative D call TRBD1 (6 bases). Germline CDR1 is LNHDA and CDR2 is SQIVND (reference sequence). The CDR3 totals 14 residues. Between the trimmed V and J ends, which lost 3 bases and 2 bases, there was a span of 9 bases. In DNA, the CDR3 is TGTGCCAGTAGTATCCAGGGGCACACAGATACGCAGTATTTT. Protein sequence: CASSIQGHTDTQYF.

This clone was recorded only once. The genes are TRBV21-1 and TRBJ2-2; the table assigns TRBD1, which was not confirmed against the DNA. TRBV21-1 is flagged as a pseudogene. The CDR3 has 17 amino acids. This chain's CDR3 is CASSKVGTGPNTGELFF. The CDR3 DNA follows: TGTGCCAGCAGCAAAGTGGGGACAGGGCCTAACACCGGGGAGCTGTTTTTT.

This chain connects TRBV7-9 to TRBJ2-3, with a tentative D call TRBD1 (5 bases). Germline loops: CDR1 SEHNR, CDR2 FQNEAQ (reference sequence). Trimming pared 5 bases from V and 1 base from J, leaving 10 bases between. The CDR3 is made up of 14 amino acids. The CDR3: CASSATTGTDTQYF. The CDR3 DNA is TGTGCCAGCAGCGCTACGACAGGCACAGATACGCAGTATTTT.

This clone has a handful of counts. V and J are TRBV6-2 or TRBV6-3 and TRBJ2-2, with a tentative D call TRBD2 (7 bases). Germline CDR1 reads MNHEY; CDR2 reads SVGEGT. V dropped 2 bases and J dropped 5 bases, with 15 bases sitting between them. The CDR3 is made up of 16 amino acids. CDR3 nucleotide sequence: TGTGCCAGCAGTTACGGTCTGGGGGGGGCGACCGGGGAGCTGTTTTTT. Protein product: CASSYGLGGATGELFF.